These 26 T cell receptor beta chains originate from one sample sequenced in a study of CD8+ T cells in alopecia areata (dated by TCRdb to between 2017 and 2018). To prepare the library, the immunoSEQ multiplex PCR assay was applied. For TCR sequencing, RNA was extracted from every sample and reverse transcribed into cDNA to serve as template. This is the immuneACCESS table as TCRdb keeps it, with only in-frame sequences that have V and J called. A part of the clones is gone; compared with another copy, unresolved V genes explain less than half, and the rest is unexplained. There are about 110,000 clones in this sample, and none of them is a singleton. Jointly, the top ten make up around a fifth of the sample. Sequenced sample: lesional skin. Receptors were obtained from a C3H/HeJ mouse with alopecia areata. This mouse strain carries MHC haplotype H2-k.

Points on this clone: Gene names refer to mouse genes. With the read ending 4 residues before the CDR3 end, the germline J gene is used to fill in that end. V and J are TRBV13-3 and TRBJ1-2, with 8 bases fitting TRBD1. The CDR3 runs 15 residues. Trimming removed 5 bases from V and 3 bases from J; junction bases left unmatched: 9. Germline lookup yields CDR1 NNHDY and CDR2 SYVADS. The CDR3 reads CASSLPGQEDSDYTF. Partial CDR3 DNA: TGTGCCAGCAGCCTACCGGGACAGGAGGACTCC.

There are many counts of this clone. The germline and genes are mouse ones. The CDR3 end lies 4 residues beyond the end of the read and is filled in from the germline J gene. The genes are TRBV1 and TRBJ2-1, with TRBD2 matching 7 bases. The ends lost 6 bases at V and 5 bases at J; junction bases unmatched: 1. Germline V gene data show CDR1 as NSQYPW and CDR2 as LRSPGD (reference sequence). The CDR3 loop spans 12 amino acids. The chain's CDR3 is CTCRGTDAEQFF. Incomplete CDR3 DNA: TGCACCTGCAGAGGGACTGATGCT.

This clone was seen only a few times. Any gene name here is a mouse gene name. The read ends 4 residues before the CDR3 terminus; that terminus is restored from the germline J gene. The J gene is TRBJ2-7, the V gene TRBV1; D possibly corresponds to TRBD2 (6 bases). The germline V gene encodes CDR1 NSQYPW and CDR2 LRSPGD (reference sequence). CDR3 length: 15 amino acids. V was shortened by 0 bases and J by 3 bases, with 12 bases between the two germline ends. CDR3 DNA, as far as it was read: TGCACCTGCAGTGCAGATCTAACTGGGAGCTAT. Protein sequence: CTCSADLTGSY. The CDR3 in full is CTCSADLTGSYEQYF.

This clone has only a few counts. At one end, the junction sequence differs from germline, possibly due to a read error. Genes and germline are mouse. The read falls 4 residues short of the CDR3 end, and the missing part is taken from the germline J gene. The rearrangement uses TRBV1 and TRBJ1-4, with TRBD1 as a possible D gene (6 bases). This CDR3 region has 16 residues. Germline values: CDR1 NSQYPW, CDR2 LRSPGD (reference sequence). CDR3 bases read: TGCCCCTGCAGTGCAGATGTGGGGACATCCAACGAA. It translates to CPCSADVGTSNE. The whole CDR3 sequence reads CPCSADVGTSNERLFF.

Turning to this clone: Gene names are mouse gene names. Coverage ceases 4 residues before the CDR3 finishes, and the germline J gene fills in the end. The chain has TRBV13-3 and TRBJ2-1; a weak D match, TRBD1 (6 bases). V was clipped by 6 bases and J by 6 bases, with 10 bases between them. Germline V CDR1 and CDR2: NNHDY, SYVADS. The CDR3 loop spans 12 amino acids. The CDR3 bases that were read are TGTGCCAGCACACAGGGCCGTGCT. The encoded protein is CASTQGRA. The full CDR3 protein is CASTQGRAEQFF.

As regards this clone: Mouse names are used for the genes. Read data end 4 residues before the CDR3 end; the end is taken from the germline J gene. This chain connects TRBV5 to TRBJ2-2; D uncertain. V gave up 3 bases and J gave up 1 base, with 3 bases separating them. The CDR3 is made up of 13 amino acids. Germline V gene data show CDR1 as LGHNA and CDR2 as YNLKQL (reference sequence). The CDR3 spells CASSQENTGQLYF. The covered CDR3 bases are TGTGCCAGCAGCCAGGAAAACACCGGG.

Only a few counts were recorded for this clone. Gene names and germline match the mouse. The read terminates 4 residues ahead of where the CDR3 ends, so the germline J gene completes it. The chain employs TRBV13-3 and TRBJ2-1; 11 positions match TRBD2. CDR1 and CDR2 from the germline V gene are NNHDY and SYVADS. The CDR3 totals 16 residues. V lost 5 bases, J lost 0 bases, and 4 bases stayed unmatched. CDR3: CASRRLGGSNYAEQFF. The DNA read from the CDR3 is TGTGCCAGCAGGAGACTGGGGGGGTCTAACTATGCT.

This clone occurred a few times. All gene names here are mouse names. The read ends 4 residues early relative to the CDR3; the germline J gene fills the gap. V usage is TRBV19 and J usage is TRBJ2-5; weak D call: TRBD2 (7 bases). CDR3 length equals 15 residues. V dropped 2 bases and J dropped 2 bases, with 12 bases sitting between them. Germline assignment: CDR1 FNHDT and CDR2 SITEND (reference sequence). CDR3 DNA, as far as it was read: TGTGCCAGCAGTATCTCCTGGGGGCTCCAAGAC. This encodes CASSISWGLQD. The full CDR3 protein is CASSISWGLQDTQYF.

Concerning this clone itself: Gene names are mouse gene names. The read finishes 4 residues shy of the CDR3 end, and the germline J gene is used to complete it. The J gene is TRBJ2-3, the V gene TRBV1; D might be TRBD2 (6 bases). Germline-derived CDR1 and CDR2 are NSQYPW and LRSPGD (reference sequence). Trimming took off 7 bases at V and 0 bases at J, with 11 bases between the two ends. CDR3 length: 14 amino acids. The part of the CDR3 DNA that was read is TGCACCTGCACCCTGGGGTCTAGTGCAGAA. Amino acids: CTCTLGSSAE. The whole CDR3 protein is CTCTLGSSAETLYF.

On this clone itself: The gene symbols are mouse symbols. The chain's CDR3 is CASSEGSETLYF. The part of the CDR3 DNA that was read is TGTGCTAGCAGTGAGGGGTCAGAA. The gene calls are TRBV17 and TRBJ2-3; D is perhaps TRBD1 (5 bases). The read halts 4 residues ahead of the CDR3 end, with the missing end drawn from the germline J gene. This CDR3 has 12 residues. Trimming pared 5 bases from V and 4 bases from J, leaving 7 bases between. From germline, CDR1 is MNHDT and CDR2 YYDKIL.

This clone has just a few counts. All gene names here are mouse names. Read sequence stops 4 residues before the CDR3 end, and the germline J gene provides the missing end. This chain uses TRBV13-1 with TRBJ2-2, with 9 nucleotides matching TRBD1. The trim removed 2 bases at V and 3 bases at J, leaving 5 bases unmatched. This CDR3 comprises 16 residues. Per germline, CDR1 NSHNY and CDR2 SYGAGN. The CDR3: CASSEGTGRYTGQLYF. Partial CDR3 DNA: TGTGCCAGCAGTGAAGGGACAGGGCGGTACACCGGG.

Concerning this clone: Genes and germline are mouse. The sequenced fragment ends 4 residues before the CDR3 boundary, so the rest is inferred from the germline J gene. This chain connects TRBV1 to TRBJ2-2; 8 nucleotides agree with TRBD1. Losses at the gene ends were 3 bases for V and 4 bases for J; bases not matched to a gene: 7. The V gene's germline CDR1 is NSQYPW and CDR2 LRSPGD (reference sequence). The CDR3 sequence is 16 residues long. CDR3 residues: CTCSASGGAGTGQLYF. Partial CDR3 DNA: TGCACCTGCAGTGCCTCAGGGGGCGCAGGCACCGGG.

This clone has only a few counts. Germline and genes here are mouse. The read ends 4 residues shy of where the CDR3 ends; the end is completed using the germline J gene. The gene calls are TRBV13-3 and TRBJ2-5; D is possibly TRBD2 (6 bases). Germline CDR1 is NNHDY and CDR2 is SYVADS. CDR3 length equals 15 residues. V lost 3 bases to trimming and J lost 0 bases, with 11 bases between them. The CDR3 loop reads CASSGLDFNQDTQYF. The sequenced part of the CDR3 DNA is TGTGCCAGCAGTGGACTGGACTTTAACCAAGAC.

In this sample, this clone turned up a few times. Gene and germline names: mouse. The CDR3 extends 4 residues past the end of the read, so its final part is completed from the germline J gene. The chain couples TRBV13-3 to TRBJ2-3, with a tentative D call TRBD1 (5 bases). Trimming cost V 3 bases and J 1 base, with 12 bases left between them. The CDR3 spans 15 residues. Looked up from germline, CDR1 is NNHDY and CDR2 is SYVADS. The covered CDR3 bases are TGTGCCAGCAGTGGAAGAGGGGTTGGTGCAGAA. Translating gives CASSGRGVGAE. The entire CDR3 reads CASSGRGVGAETLYF.

A few counts support this clone. Any gene name here is a mouse gene name. The read halts 4 residues ahead of the CDR3 end, with the missing end drawn from the germline J gene. V is TRBV1 and J is TRBJ2-3, with TRBD1 matching 7 bases. The germline gives CDR1 NSQYPW, CDR2 LRSPGD (reference sequence). The CDR3 is made up of 13 amino acids. The sequenced part of the CDR3 DNA is TGCACCTGCAGTGCGGGGGACAGAGAA. Protein: CTCSAGDRE. The entire CDR3 protein reads CTCSAGDRETLYF.

This clone was seen only a few times. The listed genes are named as in mouse. The CDR3 end is not reached by the read, which stops 4 residues before it; the germline J gene fills it in. The chain carries TRBV17 and TRBJ2-7; D gene unclear. Trimming cost V 0 bases and J 0 bases, with 12 bases left between them. Germline CDR1 is MNHDT and CDR2 is YYDKIL. The CDR3 is made up of 16 amino acids. The DNA read from the CDR3 is TGTGCTAGCAGTAGAGAACCTGACTCTAGCTCCTAT. Translated, it gives CASSREPDSSSY. The full CDR3 protein reads CASSREPDSSSYEQYF.

Concerning this clone itself: The germline and genes are mouse ones. Read sequence stops 4 residues before the CDR3 end, and the germline J gene provides the missing end. J is TRBJ1-2 and V is TRBV13-3; TRBD1 agrees at 9 bases. Germline V gene sequence: CDR1 NNHDY, CDR2 SYVADS. The V and J ends lost 2 bases and 2 bases, in that order; junction bases with no gene match: 4. The CDR3 has 15 residues. Partial CDR3 DNA: TGTGCCAGCAGTGAGTACAGGGGGCTGAACTCC. As protein: CASSEYRGLNS. In full, the CDR3 is CASSEYRGLNSDYTF.

This clone was seen more than once but under ten times. All gene names here are mouse names. The read is 4 residues too short to cover the CDR3 end, so that end is filled in from the germline J gene. The rearrangement uses TRBV1 and TRBJ2-1; 8 bases are shared with TRBD1. The junction had 4 bases not matched to a gene; V was cut back by 3 bases and J by 3 bases. Germline V gene lookup returns CDR1 NSQYPW and CDR2 LRSPGD (reference sequence). The CDR3 length is 15 residues. Partial CDR3 DNA: TGCACCTGCAGTGCTCCACAGGGGGGCTATGCT. This translates into CTCSAPQGGYA. The CDR3 reads in full as CTCSAPQGGYAEQFF.

Turning to this clone: At residue 13, the translated DNA and the protein in TCRdb do not agree; the protein given here is derived from the DNA. Gene names and germline refer to mouse. Read sequence stops 3 residues before the CDR3 end, and the germline J gene provides the missing end. This rearrangement joins TRBV1 to TRBJ1-6; TRBD1 matches 10 bases. TRBJ1-6 is identified as an open reading frame with a role that is uncertain. Germline values: CDR1 NSQYPW, CDR2 LRSPGD (reference sequence). Trimming took 5 bases from V and 6 from J; bases not matched to a gene: 7. The CDR3 has 16 residues. The CDR3 DNA, read in part, is TGCACCTGCAGTCCCCGACAGGGGGCGCCTAATTCGCCC. Translating it yields CTCSPRQGAPNSP. The CDR3 as a whole reads CTCSPRQGAPNSPLYF.

The sample holds a few counts of this clone. Mouse gene names apply. The read terminates 4 residues ahead of where the CDR3 ends, so the germline J gene completes it. The chain joins TRBV1 to TRBJ2-7; D is possibly TRBD1 (6 bases). Deletions cut 2 bases from V and 0 bases from J, with 14 bases between. The CDR3 covers 16 residues. Germline CDR1 and CDR2: NSQYPW and LRSPGD (reference sequence). The chain's CDR3 is CTCSAPGTKSSYEQYF. The CDR3 DNA, read in part, is TGCACCTGCAGTGCACCCGGGACAAAGAGCTCCTAT.

Comment on this clone: The gene names given are mouse names. CDR3 residues: CASSIYGTANTEVFF. Incomplete CDR3 DNA: TGTGCCAGCAGTATATACGGGACAGCAAACACA. The rearrangement uses TRBV19 and TRBJ1-1; 7 bases are shared with TRBD1. The read terminates 4 residues before the CDR3 end, so the remaining end is supplied by the germline J gene. This CDR3 has 15 amino acids. V lost 1 base, J lost 0 bases, and 3 bases stayed unmatched. CDR1 FNHDT and CDR2 SITEND come from the germline V gene (reference sequence).

This clone was seen only a few times. Gene names follow the mouse nomenclature. The DNA ends 4 residues before the CDR3 does, and the rest of the CDR3 is filled in from the germline J gene. The same CDR3 arises from other DNA sequences in this sample as well. The J gene is TRBJ2-7, the V gene TRBV13-3; 7 nucleotides align to TRBD1. The CDR3 has 14 residues. Germline CDR1 reads NNHDY; CDR2 reads SYVADS. The CDR3 protein is CASSDAGGGYEQYF. Incomplete CDR3 DNA: TGTGCCAGCAGTGATGCAGGGGGAGGGTAT.

This clone was counted only a few times. Any gene name here is a mouse gene name. The CDR3 end falls 4 residues outside the read, so it is completed with the germline J gene. The genes are TRBV13-3 and TRBJ2-5; 10 bases are a match to TRBD1. Germline V gene data show CDR1 as NNHDY and CDR2 as SYVADS. The CDR3 length is 15 residues. CDR3 sequence reads: CASSAGTGEGDTQYF. Partial CDR3 DNA: TGTGCCAGCAGCGCCGGGACAGGGGAAGGAGAC.

There are a few counts of this clone. Gene names and germline refer to mouse. The CDR3 extends 4 residues past the end of the read, so its final part is completed from the germline J gene. The chain carries TRBV13-1 and TRBJ2-5; tentative D call: TRBD2 (7 bases). The CDR3 contains 13 residues. CDR1 is NSHNY and CDR2 is SYGAGN in the germline V gene. The sequenced part of the CDR3 DNA is TGTGCCAGCAGTGATGTGGGGGGCGAC. It specifies CASSDVGGD. The whole CDR3 protein is CASSDVGGDTQYF.

As to this clone: Gene names refer to mouse genes. The read gets to within 4 residues of the CDR3 end, and the germline J gene fills in the rest. This chain connects TRBV13-1 to TRBJ2-1; TRBD1 matches at 7 bases. The CDR3 runs 13 residues. Germline CDR1 NSHNY, CDR2 SYGAGN. The trim removed 6 bases at V and 2 bases at J, leaving 2 bases unmatched. The CDR3 reads CASNRGDYAEQFF. The part of the CDR3 DNA that was read is TGTGCCAGCAACAGGGGCGACTATGCT.

In the case of this clone: Gene labels here are mouse ones. The read falls 4 residues short of the CDR3 end, and the missing part is taken from the germline J gene. This chain connects TRBV13-3 to TRBJ2-2, with D possibly being TRBD1 (6 bases). CDR3 length: 13 amino acids. The ends were cut back, 3 bases at V and 5 bases at J, with 8 bases in the middle. The germline V gene has CDR1 NNHDY and CDR2 SYVADS. Here the CDR3 reads CASSAGQTGQLYF. Partial CDR3 DNA: TGTGCCAGCAGTGCGGGACAAACCGGG.